The 22 T cell receptor beta chains presented below share a single source sample, sequenced in a study of T-cell memory formation after mild COVID-19 (dated by TCRdb to the early 2020s). Preparation of the library involved 5' RACE. Sequencing relied on an Illumina NovaSeq 6000. TCRdb's own reprocessing of the public reads used fastp at Q25 and MiXCR and kept productive beta chains. Duplicate CDR3 protein sequences are folded into a single record with the most common DNA and genes. Present in this sample are some 110,000 distinct CDR3 sequences, around 15% of which were seen just once. The ten largest clonotypes hold 25% to 35% of the sample. Sequenced input: PBMCs or a T cell subset sorted from them (not recorded which). Receptor source: an adult woman who had mild COVID-19 (a few samples of this study predate the infection). The sample titles of this study are shuffled in the database, so cell type and time point are left out; the donor was told from shared clones.

This clonotype has more than one count but fewer than ten. The chain has TRBV30 and TRBJ2-2; D is tentatively TRBD1 or TRBD2 (6 bases each). Germline lookup yields CDR1 GTSNPN and CDR2 SVGIG (reference sequence). The CDR3 has 13 amino acids. V shed 0 bases and J shed 10 bases, with 12 bases lying between them. This chain's CDR3 is CAWSVLGGSELFF. CDR3 coding DNA: TGTGCCTGGAGTGTACTCGGGGGCTCGGAGCTGTTTTTT.

CDR3 in amino acids: CASSQGTSTEAFF. The CDR3 DNA follows: TGTGCCAGCAGTCAGGGGACTTCCACTGAAGCTTTCTTT. The chain couples TRBV6-5 to TRBJ1-1; D might be TRBD1 (6 bases). This CDR3 contains 13 residues. CDR1 and CDR2 (germline): MNHEY, SVGAGI. V was cut by 5 bases and J by 4 bases, with 11 bases left in between.

This clonotype was picked up a small number of times. The rearrangement uses TRBV7-9 and TRBJ1-4; TRBD1 aligns across 11 bases. This CDR3 is 16 amino acids long. Germline-derived CDR1 and CDR2 are SEHNR and FQNEAQ (reference sequence). The V segment lost 7 bases and the J segment 3 bases; nucleotides outside the gene matches: 7. CDR3 nucleotide sequence: TGTGCCAGCATCAGGACAGGGGGCATAGCTAATGAAAAACTGTTTTTT. Its translation: CASIRTGGIANEKLFF.

This chain uses TRBV20-1 with TRBJ2-1; maybe TRBD2 (5 bases). Trimming removed 0 bases from V and 3 bases from J, with 12 bases in between. Germline-derived CDR1 and CDR2 are DFQATT and SNEGSKA (reference sequence). The CDR3 covers 15 residues. CDR3 loop: CSARDVEGNYNEQFF. In DNA form, the CDR3 reads TGCAGTGCTAGAGATGTCGAGGGAAACTACAATGAGCAGTTCTTC.

CDR3 nucleotides: TGCGCCAGCAGCTTGGTAGAGAACTCCTATAATTCACCCCTCCACTTT. Translated, it gives CASSLVENSYNSPLHF. The rearrangement joins TRBV5-1 to TRBJ1-6; D is uncertain. Germline loops: CDR1 SGHRS, CDR2 YFSETQ. CDR3 size: 16 residues. Trimming took off 0 bases at V and 0 bases at J, with 7 bases between the two ends.

V usage is TRBV4-3 and J usage is TRBJ2-1, with D possibly TRBD1 on 5 matching bases. The length of the CDR3 is 14 residues. Between the trimmed V and J ends, which lost 1 base and 6 bases, there was a span of 10 bases. Germline lookup yields CDR1 LGHNA and CDR2 YSLEER. The DNA for the CDR3 is TGCGCCAGCAGCCAAGGGGGCTACGGCAATGAGCAGTTCTTC. Its translation is CASSQGGYGNEQFF.

The V call is TRBV12-3 or TRBV12-4, the J call TRBJ1-1, with TRBD1 matching over 7 bases. V trimming: 3 bases; J trimming: 7 bases; junction bases outside the gene matches: 8. This CDR3 is built from 14 residues. In DNA, the CDR3 is TGTGCCAGCAGTTTGGTGGCAGGGGGGAATGAAGCTTTCTTT. This gives the protein CASSLVAGGNEAFF.

V gene TRBV2 combines with J gene TRBJ2-2; D not resolved. The length of the CDR3 is 15 residues. V lost 1 base and J 5 bases, leaving 11 bases between the germline ends. Germline-derived CDR1 and CDR2 are SNHLY and FYNNEI. CDR3 amino acids: CASSEGALPTGELFF. The CDR3 DNA sequence: TGTGCCAGCAGTGAAGGGGCACTTCCTACCGGGGAGCTGTTTTTT.

This clonotype was picked up a small number of times. The V call is TRBV4-1, the J call TRBJ1-1, with TRBD1 as a possible D gene (6 bases). The ends were cut back, 4 bases at V and 4 bases at J, with 10 bases in the middle. The germline CDR1 and CDR2 sequences are MGHRA and YSYEKL. This CDR3 is built from 13 residues. CDR3 region: CASSPPDSTEAFF. CDR3 in DNA: TGCGCCAGCAGCCCACCGGACAGCACTGAAGCTTTCTTT.

In this sample, this clonotype turned up a few times. The chain links TRBV2 to TRBJ2-7; the D is unclear. Germline assignment: CDR1 SNHLY and CDR2 FYNNEI. The germline V and J ends were trimmed by 3 bases and 3 bases, with 6 bases remaining between them. The CDR3 contains 12 residues. CDR3 sequence reads: CASSDLSYEQYF. CDR3 coding DNA: TGTGCCAGCAGTGACCTCAGCTACGAGCAGTACTTC. The full variable domain, rest sourced from reference TRBV2 and TRBJ2-7, is EPEVTQTPSHQVTQMGQEVILRCVPISNHLYFYWYRQILGQKVEFLVSFYNNEISEKSEIFDDQFSVERPDGSNFTLKIRSTKLEDSAMYFCASSDLSYEQYFGPGTRLTVT.

To note about this clonotype: Given a much more abundant clone one base away, this may be a read error. The chain carries TRBV7-8 and TRBJ1-2, with 9 bases aligning to TRBD1. This CDR3 region has 14 residues. Germline lookup yields CDR1 SGHVS and CDR2 FQNEAQ. The DNA of the CDR3 is TGTTCCAGCAGTCACACCACAGGGGGCCACGGCTACACCTTC. Translating it yields CSSSHTTGGHGYTF. The entire variable domain, with the rest obtained from reference TRBV7-8 and TRBJ1-2, is as follows: GAGVSQSPRYKVAKRGQDVALRCDPISGHVSLFWYQQALGQGPEFLTYFQNEAQLDKSGLPSDRFFAERPEGSVSTLKIQRTQQEDSAVYLCSSSHTTGGHGYTFGSGTRLTVV.

CDR3 sequence: CSVEGSGGNEQFF. The CDR3 DNA sequence: TGCAGCGTTGAAGGCAGCGGGGGCAATGAGCAGTTCTTC. V usage is TRBV29-1 and J usage is TRBJ2-1, with 8 bases fitting TRBD2. Germline loops: CDR1 SQVTM, CDR2 ANQGSEA. The CDR3 runs 13 residues. Losses at the gene ends were 1 base for V and 6 bases for J; bases not matched to a gene: 2.

The gene calls are TRBV20-1 and TRBJ2-7; 9 bases are a match to TRBD1. CDR3 length: 13 residues. With 3 bases clipped from V and 2 bases from J, the junction kept 2 bases outside the gene matches. Germline V lookup: CDR1 DFQATT, CDR2 SNEGSKA (reference sequence). The CDR3 reads CSARGTGTYEQYF. CDR3 nucleotides: TGCAGTGCTAGGGGGACAGGGACCTACGAGCAGTACTTC.

This clonotype is a singleton in its sample. The chain combines TRBV5-6 with TRBJ1-1; D might be TRBD1 (5 bases). Between the trimmed V and J ends, which lost 4 bases and 4 bases, there was a span of 14 bases. The CDR3 loop spans 14 amino acids. Germline V gene data show CDR1 as SGHDT and CDR2 as YYEEEE. CDR3 sequence (DNA): TGTGCCAGCAGCGACAATCTGGGGGGCACTGAAGCTTTCTTT. Protein: CASSDNLGGTEAFF.

In DNA form, the CDR3 reads TGCGCCAGCAGCCATGGGTACTCCTACAATGAGCAGTTCTTC. Protein product: CASSHGYSYNEQFF. The chain links TRBV4-3 to TRBJ2-1, with D unclear. Germline V gene sequence: CDR1 LGHNA, CDR2 YSLEER. The germline V and J ends were trimmed by 3 bases and 0 bases, with 6 bases remaining between them. The CDR3 extends over 14 amino acids.

This clonotype has a single count. A much larger clonotype is one base distant, so this may be a read error. The chain links TRBV6-5 to TRBJ1-1, with D possibly being TRBD1 (5 bases). Trimming removed 2 bases from V and 1 base from J, with 5 bases in between. The CDR3 contains 13 residues. Germline loops: CDR1 MNHEY, CDR2 SVGAGI. For the CDR3, the DNA is TGTGCCAGCAGTTACAGGGGGAACACTGAAGCTTTCTTT. As protein: CASSYRGNTEAFF.

V usage is TRBV30 and J usage is TRBJ2-1; possible D gene TRBD2, 5 bases. Germline CDR1 is GTSNPN and CDR2 is SVGIG (reference sequence). V was shortened by 0 bases and J by 8 bases, with 17 bases between the two germline ends. The length of the CDR3 is 15 residues. The CDR3 DNA reads TGTGCCTGGAGTGTTGGGAGTCCTGTATACGATGAGCAGTTCTTC. The encoded protein is CAWSVGSPVYDEQFF.

This clonotype has a handful of counts. The DNA for the CDR3 is TGCAGTGCTAGGTCGTTGAATGAGCAGTTCTTC. Encoded protein: CSARSLNEQFF. This chain links TRBV20-1 with TRBJ2-1; no definite D call. This CDR3 is built from 11 residues. The V gene lost 3 bases and the J gene lost 7 bases, with 7 bases spanning the gap. Germline assignment: CDR1 DFQATT and CDR2 SNEGSKA (reference sequence).

V usage is TRBV11-3 and J usage is TRBJ2-5; TRBD1 matches at 11 bases. The length of the CDR3 is 16 residues. V dropped 6 bases and J dropped 2; count of bases not matched to a gene: 8. The germline V gene encodes CDR1 SGHNT and CDR2 YENEEA. The CDR3 bases are TGTGCCAGCAGGAACCGGGACAGGGGGAGGCAAGAGACCCAGTACTTC. It translates to CASRNRDRGRQETQYF.

V gene TRBV6-1 combines with J gene TRBJ2-5; 13 positions agree with TRBD2. Germline V gives CDR1 MNHNS, CDR2 SASEGT. The CDR3 loop spans 19 amino acids. J lost 0 bases, V lost 9 bases, and 16 bases had no gene match. CDR3 region: CASTRAGTSGEPYQETQYF. Here the CDR3 DNA reads TGTGCCAGTACTAGAGCGGGGACTAGCGGGGAACCGTACCAAGAGACCCAGTACTTC.

This rearrangement joins TRBV5-8 to TRBJ1-1; no definite D call. V dropped 2 bases and J dropped 4 bases, with 15 bases sitting between them. This CDR3 is built from 15 residues. Per germline, CDR1 SGHTS and CDR2 YDEGEE. CDR3 bases: TGTGCCAGCAGCTTTGTTAGGAGGGAGAGCACTGAAGCTTTCTTT. It yields the protein CASSFVRRESTEAFF.

In this sample, this clonotype turned up many times. The V and J genes are TRBV23-1 and TRBJ2-5; TRBD1 aligns across 7 bases. TRBV23-1 is given ORF status, its function remaining uncertain. The CDR3 runs 18 residues. V dropped 2 bases and J dropped 2; count of bases not matched to a gene: 14. Here the CDR3 reads CASSQEAVRDSKQETQYF. DNA of the CDR3: TGCGCCAGCAGTCAAGAGGCCGTTAGGGACAGTAAACAAGAGACCCAGTACTTC.